Listed here are 26 T cell receptor beta chains from one sample, sequenced in a study of PD-L1 blockade in urothelial cancer. This table comes from immunoSEQ multiplex PCR, and its TCRdb copy is limited to in-frame clones, with some not included. In the table there are about 80,000 clones, roughly 90% of which are singletons. The sample consisted of PBMCs, taken around atezolizumab (anti-PD-L1) treatment. The receptors originated from a woman in her seventies with urothelial cancer.

This chain joins TRBV12-5 and TRBJ2-4; the match to TRBD2 covers 11 bases. CDR1 is LGHNT, CDR2 FRNRAP, per germline. The CDR3 contains 19 residues. Unmatched junction bases numbered 7, after V lost 0 bases and J lost 0 bases. The CDR3 coding sequence is TGTGCTAGTGGTTTGGTGAGACTAGCGGGGTCCGTAGCCAAAAACATTCAGTACTTC. Translation: CASGLVRLAGSVAKNIQYF.

This clone was seen a handful of times. The rearrangement joins TRBV4-1 to TRBJ1-2, with TRBD1 matching over 10 bases. V was clipped by 5 bases and J by 3 bases; unmatched bases: 6. The CDR3 consists of 15 residues. From germline, CDR1 is MGHRA and CDR2 YSYEKL. The CDR3 here is CASSYGTGDYYGYTF. As DNA, the CDR3 is TGCGCCAGCAGCTATGGGACAGGGGACTACTATGGCTACACCTTC.

V gene TRBV2 combines with J gene TRBJ2-1, with D possibly matching TRBD2 (6 bases). The germline V gene encodes CDR1 SNHLY and CDR2 FYNNEI. The ends were cut back, 7 bases at V and 8 bases at J, with 18 bases in the middle. This CDR3 has 14 residues. CDR3 sequence reads: CASISSELADEQFF. CDR3 DNA sequence: TGTGCCAGCATTAGTAGTGAACTAGCCGATGAGCAGTTCTTC.

This chain uses TRBV5-5 with TRBJ2-7, with TRBD2 as a possible D gene (6 bases). Trimming stripped 2 bases from V and 3 bases from J, with 12 bases between. CDR1 is SGHKS and CDR2 is YYEKEE in the germline V gene (reference sequence). This CDR3 region has 14 residues. The CDR3 DNA reads TGTGCCAGCAGCTTCCGGGACTCTAACTACGAGCAGTACTTC. Encoded protein: CASSFRDSNYEQYF.

This sequence joins TRBV7-8 and TRBJ1-5; 7 nucleotides align to TRBD1. The CDR3 has 14 residues. With V trimmed by 5 bases and J by 6 bases, 7 bases remained unmatched. Germline assignment: CDR1 SGHVS and CDR2 FQNEAQ. Here the CDR3 DNA reads TGTGCCAGCAGCATCGACAGGGCAGGTCAGCCCCAGCATTTT. It is translated as CASSIDRAGQPQHF.

The chain is built from TRBV5-1 and TRBJ1-2; a possible D gene is TRBD1 (5 bases). Trimming pared 4 bases from V and 4 bases from J, leaving 20 bases between. CDR3 length: 16 amino acids. CDR1 is SGHRS and CDR2 is YFSETQ in the germline V gene. Here the CDR3 DNA reads TGCGCCAGCAGCCTTGTCCCTTCCCGGAGGGGCTATGGCTACACCTTC. Protein sequence: CASSLVPSRRGYGYTF.

The CDR3 sequence is CASSSTTFHSTDTQYF. The CDR3 region has the DNA TGTGCCAGCAGCTCTACTACCTTCCATAGCACAGATACGCAGTATTTT. J is TRBJ2-3 and V is TRBV13; no clear D gene. CDR3 length equals 16 residues. The V end was cut by 4 bases, the J end by 0 bases, with 14 bases between. Germline V gives CDR1 PRHDT, CDR2 FYEKMQ (reference sequence).

The rearrangement links TRBV11-2 to TRBJ2-7; D is unresolved. Germline V CDR1 and CDR2: SGHAT, FQNNGV. V lost 6 bases, J lost 3 bases, and 15 bases lay in between. This CDR3 has 14 residues. For the CDR3, the DNA is TGTGCCAGCAGTGCCTCGGAACTACACTACGAGCAGTACTTC. Its translation: CASSASELHYEQYF.

The chain links TRBV19 to TRBJ2-3, with D perhaps matching TRBD1 (5 bases). V shed 8 bases and J shed 1 base, with 10 bases lying between them. The germline gives CDR1 LNHDA, CDR2 SQIVND (reference sequence). This CDR3 is 13 amino acids long. The CDR3 region is CASRQTGTDTQYF. CDR3 in DNA: TGTGCCAGTCGCCAGACAGGCACAGATACGCAGTATTTT.

The J gene is TRBJ1-2, the V gene TRBV28; D gene unclear. Between the trimmed V and J ends, which lost 5 bases and 5 bases, there was a span of 9 bases. The length of the CDR3 is 12 residues. Germline CDR1 reads MDHEN; CDR2 reads SYDVKM. CDR3 amino acids: CASSPLYYGYTF. The CDR3 coding sequence is TGTGCCAGCAGTCCCCTTTATTATGGCTACACCTTC.

The chain has TRBV9 and TRBJ2-5; 7 positions match TRBD1. CDR3 length equals 13 residues. Unmatched junction bases numbered 3, after V lost 5 bases and J lost 2 bases. Germline V CDR1 and CDR2: SGDLS, YYNGEE. CDR3 nucleotide sequence: TGTGCCAGCAGGGGACAGTCACAAGAGACCCAGTACTTC. Amino acids: CASRGQSQETQYF. Supplemented by reference TRBV9 and TRBJ2-5, the full variable domain reads DSGVTQTPKHLITATGQRVTLRCSPRSGDLSVYWYQQSLDQGLQFLIQYYNGEERAKGNILERFSAQQFPDLHSELNLSSLELGDSALYFCASRGQSQETQYFGPGTRLLVL.

The chain employs TRBV15 and TRBJ2-4; 7 nucleotides align to TRBD1. Looked up from germline, CDR1 is LNHNV and CDR2 is YYDKDF (reference sequence). J was trimmed by 0 bases and V by 1 base; bases with no gene match: 6. The CDR3 length is 17 residues. The CDR3 DNA reads as TGTGCCACCAGCAGAGTTAGGACAGGTGTAGCCAAAAACATTCAGTACTTC. This codes for CATSRVRTGVAKNIQYF.

The chain combines TRBV7-2 with TRBJ1-5; no clear D gene. V shed 2 bases and J shed 3 bases, with 14 bases lying between them. Germline lookup yields CDR1 SGHTA and CDR2 FQGNSA. The length of the CDR3 is 16 residues. CDR3 nucleotides: TGTGCCAGCAGCTTAAGCGGACGGAGCTACAATCAGCCCCAGCATTTT. Amino acid sequence: CASSLSGRSYNQPQHF.

This rearrangement joins TRBV6-6 to TRBJ2-3, with D possibly being TRBD1 (6 bases). This CDR3 has 16 amino acids. Trimming left V 6 bases short and J 5 bases short, with 21 bases between. Germline loops: CDR1 MNHNY, CDR2 SVGAGI (reference sequence). CDR3 region: CASSLRTGTRGDTQYF. The CDR3 bases are TGTGCCAGCAGCTTGCGGACCGGGACACGAGGAGATACGCAGTATTTT.

This clone showed up just once. The chain has TRBV5-4 and TRBJ2-1; TRBD2 agrees at 7 bases. J gave up 3 bases and V 4 bases, and 7 bases lay outside the gene matches. There are 15 residues in the CDR3. CDR1 and CDR2 from the germline V gene are SGHNT and YYREEE (reference sequence). The CDR3 region is CASSQSSGGYNEQFF. The CDR3, as DNA: TGTGCCAGCAGCCAATCTAGCGGAGGCTACAATGAGCAGTTCTTC.

The CDR3 nucleotides are TGTGCCAGCAGTCAATACAATGAGCAGTTCTTC. Encoded protein: CASSQYNEQFF. The V gene is TRBV27, the J gene TRBJ2-1; D gene uncertain. Germline CDR1 and CDR2: MNHEY and SMNVEV (reference sequence). V was shortened by 5 bases and J by 4 bases, with 3 bases between the two germline ends. There are 11 residues in the CDR3.

The chain joins TRBV5-6 to TRBJ1-2; D is uncertain. Looked up from germline, CDR1 is SGHDT and CDR2 is YYEEEE. The germline V and J ends were trimmed by 0 bases and 6 bases, with 15 bases remaining between them. The CDR3 extends over 15 amino acids. Here the CDR3 DNA reads TGTGCCAGCAGCTTGGCAAGGAGGCGGAGGGATGGCTACACCTTC. This encodes CASSLARRRRDGYTF.

V is TRBV9 and J is TRBJ2-3, with a weak D call TRBD1 (6 bases). CDR3 length: 15 residues. Between the trimmed V and J ends, which lost 2 bases and 5 bases, there was a span of 15 bases. Germline assignment: CDR1 SGDLS and CDR2 YYNGEE. The CDR3 spells CASSVLGAVGDTQYF. The CDR3 DNA is TGTGCCAGCAGCGTTCTGGGGGCGGTTGGAGATACGCAGTATTTT.

V is TRBV7-2 and J is TRBJ1-6; 7 bases are shared with TRBD1. This CDR3 has 16 amino acids. The V segment lost 1 base and the J segment 4 bases; nucleotides outside the gene matches: 4. Germline lookup yields CDR1 SGHTA and CDR2 FQGNSA. CDR3 residues: CASSLGGQLYNSPLHF. The CDR3 DNA reads as TGTGCCAGCAGCTTAGGGGGACAGCTTTATAATTCACCCCTCCACTTT.

The rearrangement joins TRBV7-8 to TRBJ1-1, with 8 bases lining up with TRBD1. The CDR3 runs to 16 residues. Germline lookup yields CDR1 SGHVS and CDR2 FQNEAQ. V trimming: 2 bases; J trimming: 0 bases; junction bases outside the gene matches: 5. CDR3 amino acids: CASSLPRQGMNTEAFF. DNA of the CDR3: TGTGCCAGCAGCTTACCTCGACAGGGGATGAACACTGAAGCTTTCTTT.

The rearrangement joins TRBV2 to TRBJ2-3, with TRBD1 matching 7 bases. Germline-derived CDR1 and CDR2 are SNHLY and FYNNEI. The CDR3 contains 16 residues. The trim removed 6 bases at V and 2 bases at J, leaving 11 bases unmatched. Here the CDR3 DNA reads TGTGCCAGCAGAAACCCGCCAGGGGGTGTCACAGATACGCAGTATTTT. Protein sequence: CASRNPPGGVTDTQYF.

This clone was seen just once. This sequence joins TRBV11-3 and TRBJ1-1; D is unclear. Germline loops: CDR1 SGHNT, CDR2 YENEEA. V dropped 1 base and J dropped 1 base, with 4 bases sitting between them. The CDR3 covers 13 residues. CDR3 sequence (DNA): TGTGCCAGCAGCTTAGCCCAGAACACTGAAGCTTTCTTT. Translated: CASSLAQNTEAFF.

The chain couples TRBV19 to TRBJ2-1; D is unclear. Trimming cost V 6 bases and J 5 bases, with 14 bases left between them. This CDR3 contains 14 residues. Looked up from germline, CDR1 is LNHDA and CDR2 is SQIVND (reference sequence). For the CDR3, the DNA is TGTGCCAGTAGCCTCCTAGTGTCTAACAATGAGCAGTTCTTC. Residues: CASSLLVSNNEQFF.

The genes are TRBV6-4 and TRBJ2-4, with 8 bases identical to TRBD2. Germline V gene data show CDR1 as MRHNA and CDR2 as SNTAGT. J was trimmed by 6 bases and V by 6 bases; bases with no gene match: 10. The CDR3 spans 15 residues. The CDR3 DNA reads TGTGCCAGCAGCCCCAACGCGGGGGGCCTAAACATTCAGTACTTC. Translated: CASSPNAGGLNIQYF.

The chain has TRBV14 and TRBJ2-7; maybe TRBD2 (6 bases). The V end was cut by 4 bases, the J end by 1 base, with 17 bases between. The CDR3 loop spans 16 amino acids. Germline V gene sequence: CDR1 SGHDN, CDR2 FVKESK. CDR3 in DNA: TGTGCCAGCAGCCCCCGCCGGGGCGGGGTTTCCTACGAGCAGTACTTC. It yields the protein CASSPRRGGVSYEQYF. Full variable domain (outside the CDR3, taken from reference TRBV14 and TRBJ2-7): EAGVTQFPSHSVIEKGQTVTLRCDPISGHDNLYWYRRVMGKEIKFLLHFVKESKQDESGMPNNRFLAERTGGTYSTLKVQPAELEDSGVYFCASSPRRGGVSYEQYFGPGTRLTVT.

The chain couples TRBV10-1 to TRBJ2-2; 16 nucleotides align to TRBD2. With 0 bases clipped from V and 7 bases from J, the junction kept 5 bases outside the gene matches. Germline CDR1 reads WNHNN; CDR2 reads SYGVQD (reference sequence). This CDR3 region has 18 residues. CDR3 in DNA: TGCGCCAGCAGTGAGTCCCCGGGACTAGCGGGAGGGAGCGGGGAGCTGTTTTTT. As protein: CASSESPGLAGGSGELFF.